The following is a TCR beta chain sequence with its context. Its target is unknown. The mixed lymphocyte reaction cells were held in coculture (37°C) for more than 5 days. CFSE was used to stain responder PBMCs and Violet Dye to stain stimulator PBMCs, which were then pooled 1:1. The CDR3 is made up of 17 amino acids. The V end lost 4 bases, the J end lost 6 bases, and 22 bases lay between the germline ends. The germline V gene encodes CDR1 SGHAT and CDR2 FQNNGV. These data belong to a study of siplizumab effects on memory and regulatory T cells. Study results and limitations: Mappable alloreactive CD4+ clones were on average about 62% Treg-derived with siplizumab, about 29% in controls. Memory cells seemed less diverse than naive T cells, which seemed major alloresponse contributors. In siplizumab cultures, the suppressive function of proliferating Tregs remained unconfirmed.

Profiled with immunoSEQ multiplex PCR; TCRdb holds only in-frame clones, not every one. The data hold approximately 5,400 clones, with 50% observed a single time. The chain joins TRBV11-2 to TRBJ2-1, with D unresolved. The sequencing sample was made of CFSE-low (dividing) CD8+ T cells sorted from an allogeneic mixed lymphocyte reaction. The receptor's source is a human donor in good health; the cells came from an allogeneic mixed lymphocyte reaction. Some clones in this sample may be carry-over from other donors' samples. CDR3 in amino acids: CASSSEPPAWGGNEQFF. The CDR3 nucleotides read TGTGCCAGCAGCTCCGAACCCCCCGCGTGGGGTGGCAATGAGCAGTTCTTC. Full variable domain (missing parts from reference TRBV11-2 and TRBJ2-1): EAGVAQSPRYKIIEKRQSVAFWCNPISGHATLYWYQQILGQGPKLLIQFQNNGVVDDSQLPKDRFSAERLKGVDSTLKIQPAKLEDSAVYLCASSSEPPAWGGNEQFFGPGTRLTVL.